This is a list of T cell receptor beta chains from one sample in a study of T-cell reconstitution after alpha-beta-depleted transplantation in children. TCRdb fed the PCR reads into MiXCR, producing one record per CDR3 protein. The table has about 610,000 distinct CDR3 sequences, roughly a tenth seen once. The sample in question was PBMCs from the stem cell graft donor, obtained from the stem cell graft. The receptors here all came from a human donor who donated a stem cell graft to a child with acute myeloid leukemia. Both conserved end residues are part of each CDR3. A D gene is named only where the DNA matches it firmly. Clone size, where shown, is once, few, many, or a class for clones that have expanded.

TRBV6-5	TRBJ2-1	-	18	TRBD2	TGTGCCAGCAGTTACTCTCTAGCGGGGGGGTGGGGCAACAATGAGCAGTTCTTC	CASSYSLAGGWGNNEQFF
TRBV29-1	TRBJ2-3	-	14	-	TGCAGCGTGGGATTTGGGTCGGGCACAGATACGCAGTATTTT	CSVGFGSGTDTQYF
TRBV24-1	TRBJ2-1	few	11	-	TGTGCCACCAGTGATTCCAATGAGCAGTTCTTC	CATSDSNEQFF
TRBV6-2/TRBV6-3	TRBJ1-5	many	14	-	TGTGCCAGCAGTTATCGAAGGAGCAATCAGCCCCAGCATTTT	CASSYRRSNQPQHF
TRBV5-1	TRBJ1-5	many	14	-	TGCGCCAGCAGCAGCATGGGGGGGAATCAGCCCCAGCATTTT	CASSSMGGNQPQHF
TRBV20-1	TRBJ2-1	-	14	TRBD2	TGCAGTGCGTCAGTACTAGCGGGCCCTAATGAGCAGTTCTTC	CSASVLAGPNEQFF
TRBV2	TRBJ2-1	-	15	-	TGTGCCAGCAGTCGACTCCTGCCCTCCTACAATGAGCAGTTCTTC	CASSRLLPSYNEQFF
TRBV15	TRBJ2-1	many	14	TRBD2	TGTGCCACCAGGGGGACTAGCGGGAGTTATGAGCAGTTCTTC	CATRGTSGSYEQFF
TRBV11-2	TRBJ2-7	-	19	TRBD2	TGTGCCAGCAGGTTTCCCCTTATAGCGGGAGGGCCCGGGTCCTACGAGCAGTACTTC	CASRFPLIAGGPGSYEQYF
TRBV29-1	TRBJ2-3	many	14	-	TGCAGCGTTGCTAGGAGTACAACCACAGATACGCAGTATTTT	CSVARSTTTDTQYF
TRBV6-5	TRBJ2-7	few	16	TRBD2	TGTGCCAGCAGTTACCTATGGACTAGCGGAGATTACGAGCAGTACTTC	CASSYLWTSGDYEQYF
TRBV20-1	TRBJ2-7	few	14	-	TGCAGTGCTAGGGGTAGAGGGGGAACCTACGAGCAGTACTTC	CSARGRGGTYEQYF
TRBV29-1	TRBJ2-5	many	12	-	TGCAGCGCCGTAGAGGGTTTGGAGACCCAGTACTTC	CSAVEGLETQYF
TRBV2	TRBJ2-1	few	13	TRBD2	TGTGCCAGCAAAGGGAGGGCAGGCGATGAGCAGTTCTTC	CASKGRAGDEQFF
TRBV29-1	TRBJ1-5	few	12	-	TGCAGCGCCCAAGACTGGGATCAGCCCCAGCATTTT	CSAQDWDQPQHF
TRBV5-1	TRBJ1-1	-	14	TRBD1	TGCGCCAGCAGCGGGGGGACAGAAGGCACTGAAGCTTTCTTT	CASSGGTEGTEAFF
TRBV12-3/TRBV12-4	TRBJ1-2	few	17	TRBD1	TGTGCCAGCAGTTTGTGGCAGGGGGCAGGTATCAACTATGGCTACACCTTC	CASSLWQGAGINYGYTF
TRBV20-1	TRBJ1-5	many	14	-	TGCAGTGCTAGAGGGGAAGGGGCCAATCAGCCCCAGCATTTT	CSARGEGANQPQHF
TRBV7-2	TRBJ2-1	-	15	-	TGTGCCAGCAGCTTAGCGTTCTCGGACTACAATGAGCAGTTCTTC	CASSLAFSDYNEQFF
TRBV11-2	TRBJ2-1	few	14	-	TGTGCCAGCACCCTAGCTGAATTTTACAATGAGCAGTTCTTC	CASTLAEFYNEQFF
TRBV20-1	TRBJ2-7	few	14	TRBD1	TGCAGTGCTAGAGGGGACAGGGGTCGGTACGAGCAGTACTTC	CSARGDRGRYEQYF
TRBV7-9	TRBJ2-1	few	13	TRBD2	TGTGCCAGCAGCCCCGGGACTAGCGGGTTGCAGTTCTTC	CASSPGTSGLQFF
TRBV6-2/TRBV6-3	TRBJ2-2	few	15	TRBD1	TGTGCCAGCAGAATTGACAGGGGGAGGGCCGGGGAGCTGTTTTTT	CASRIDRGRAGELFF
TRBV20-1	TRBJ2-5	-	14	TRBD1	TGCAGTGCTATCACCGGGACAGGTCAAGAGACCCAGTACTTC	CSAITGTGQETQYF
TRBV18	TRBJ2-6	few	16	TRBD1	TGTGCCAGCTCACCGCTTACAGGGGCTGGGGCCAACGTCCTGACTTTC	CASSPLTGAGANVLTF
TRBV20-1	TRBJ2-5	few	15	TRBD1	TGCAGTGCTAGCCTCTACGGGACAGGGAGAGAGACCCAGTACTTC	CSASLYGTGRETQYF
TRBV7-2	TRBJ2-1	many	13	-	TGTGCCAGCAGCCCCCCCCAAAGCAATGAGCAGTTCTTC	CASSPPQSNEQFF
TRBV7-2	TRBJ2-7	few	15	TRBD1	TGTGCCAGCAGCATTTTAGACAGGGGTGGGTACGAGCAGTACTTC	CASSILDRGGYEQYF
TRBV3-1	TRBJ2-1	-	18	TRBD2	TGTGCCAGCAGCCAGACTAGCGGGAGCGCCTTCTCCTACAATGAGCAGTTCTTC	CASSQTSGSAFSYNEQFF
TRBV2	TRBJ2-7	few	12	TRBD2	TGTGCCAGCAGAGGAGCGGGAGTCTTGCAGTACTTC	CASRGAGVLQYF
TRBV15	TRBJ2-7	few	15	-	TGTGCCACCAGCAGAGATGCAGGACCCTTATACGAGCAGTACTTC	CATSRDAGPLYEQYF
TRBV7-2	TRBJ2-7	-	15	-	TGTGCCAGCAGCTTAGCCGCTGGATCTATGTACGAGCAGTACTTC	CASSLAAGSMYEQYF
TRBV28	TRBJ2-2	many	16	TRBD1	TGTGCCAGCAGCCCAGGGGGAACCTTGAAAACCGGGGAGCTGTTTTTT	CASSPGGTLKTGELFF
TRBV20-1	TRBJ2-3	-	15	-	TGCAGTGCCCCGAACCTTAAATCTAGCACAGATACGCAGTATTTT	CSAPNLKSSTDTQYF
TRBV28	TRBJ1-1	-	14	TRBD1	TGTGCCAGCCGCCAGGGGGGAATGAACACTGAAGCTTTCTTT	CASRQGGMNTEAFF
TRBV12-3/TRBV12-4	TRBJ2-1	-	16	TRBD2	TGTGCCAGCAGTTTAAGAGCTAGCGGGGACTACAATGAGCAGTTCTTC	CASSLRASGDYNEQFF
TRBV29-1	TRBJ2-5	few	15	TRBD1	TGCAGCGTCAGACGGACAGGACAGCAAAAGGAGACCCAGTACTTC	CSVRRTGQQKETQYF
TRBV29-1	TRBJ2-1	-	17	-	TGCAGCGTTGAAGATCATGGGGGCTGGGGGGCCTACAATGAGCAGTTCTTC	CSVEDHGGWGAYNEQFF
TRBV6-4	TRBJ1-1	few	14	-	TGTGCCAGCAGTGACTCGGGGGAGGACACTGAAGCTTTCTTT	CASSDSGEDTEAFF
TRBV29-1	TRBJ2-2	-	13	TRBD2	TGCAGCGTTGGGGGACTAGCCCCCGGGGAGCTGTTTTTT	CSVGGLAPGELFF
TRBV4-3	TRBJ2-2	-	15	-	TGCGCCAGCAGCCAAGATAGGGGGGGGCTGGGGGAGCTGTTTTTT	CASSQDRGGLGELFF
TRBV5-1	TRBJ2-7	-	13	-	TGCGCCAGCAGCTTGGGACAGGCGGGCGAGCAGTACTTC	CASSLGQAGEQYF
TRBV14	TRBJ2-5	many	12	-	TGTGCCAGCAGCCAATTCCAAGAGACCCAGTACTTC	CASSQFQETQYF
TRBV12-3/TRBV12-4	TRBJ1-5	few	14	-	TGTGCCAGCAGTTTTGAGTTCGTGAATCAGCCCCAGCATTTT	CASSFEFVNQPQHF
TRBV12-3/TRBV12-4	TRBJ1-1	many	16	-	TGTGCCAGCAGTCACAGTGGGGGGCGCGGGAACACTGAAGCTTTCTTT	CASSHSGGRGNTEAFF
TRBV20-1	TRBJ2-5	-	15	TRBD2	TGCAGTGCTAGAGGCGGCGGGGGGCTTCAAGAGACCCAGTACTTC	CSARGGGGLQETQYF
TRBV11-2	TRBJ1-1	many	16	TRBD1	TGTGCCAGCAGCTTTAGTGGGGACAGCTATTACACTGAAGCTTTCTTT	CASSFSGDSYYTEAFF
TRBV29-1	TRBJ2-1	-	15	-	TGCAGCGCCCGGACCCTTAGTGGGACCTACAATGAGCAGTTCTTC	CSARTLSGTYNEQFF
TRBV6-2/TRBV6-3	TRBJ2-1	few	14	-	TGTGCCAGCAGTCGACCGGACAGTAACAATGAGCAGTTCTTC	CASSRPDSNNEQFF
TRBV29-1	TRBJ2-1	-	15	TRBD2	TGCAGCGTTGAGCCTAGCGGGAGGGCCCTCAATGAGCAGTTCTTC	CSVEPSGRALNEQFF
TRBV9	TRBJ2-3	-	16	TRBD2	TGTGCCAGCAGCGGACGACTAGCGGACCGCACAGATACGCAGTATTTT	CASSGRLADRTDTQYF
TRBV6-1	TRBJ2-7	few	16	TRBD1	TGTGCCAGCAGTCCCACCGGGACAGGGGGCTCCTACGAGCAGTACTTC	CASSPTGTGGSYEQYF
TRBV20-1	TRBJ2-7	-	15	TRBD2	TGCAGTGCTAGGACCGGGACTAGCGGGTTCTACGAGCAGTACTTC	CSARTGTSGFYEQYF
TRBV6-1	TRBJ1-6	-	16	TRBD1	TGTGCCAGCAGTAGGACAGGGGCCGCCTATAATTCACCCCTCCACTTT	CASSRTGAAYNSPLHF
TRBV18	TRBJ2-1	-	15	-	TGTGCCAGCTCACCCTCGCGGGCCGGGTGGCATGAGCAGTTCTTC	CASSPSRAGWHEQFF
TRBV20-1	TRBJ2-3	-	15	TRBD2	TGCAGTGCCGTTGGTAGCGGGACTAGCACAGATACGCAGTATTTT	CSAVGSGTSTDTQYF
TRBV12-3/TRBV12-4	TRBJ2-7	-	13	-	TGTGCCAGCAGTTTAGCGTACCCTTACGAGCAGTACTTC	CASSLAYPYEQYF